This T cell receptor beta chain comes out of a study of blood T cell repertoires in COVID-19 (dated by TCRdb to 2019 to 2021). For context, the study as a whole: The collaborator samples originated in the United States, Italy and Spain and spanned the acute and convalescent phases of COVID-19. The prospective study material was composed of cDNA or gDNA derived from T cells, B-cell-depleted T cells, or PBMCs. Deeply sampled blood TCRbeta repertoires from subjects exposed to, actively infected with, or recovered from COVID-19 were included in the dataset. A freely available public database, intended as a resource for researchers studying the immune response to SARS-CoV-2, is where the repertoires were released. Samples were obtained from the ongoing ImmuneRACE study (first 160 participants) and from over 1,000 subjects provided by 6 global collaborators. Sample metadata almost always included a de-identified subject ID, COVID-19 status, age in years and sex. Where HLA class I and class II types were available, the types were taken from metadata supplied by the sample provider, not from assay-based typing.

Concerning this clone itself: It lacks a known antigen. Per-base qualities were not stored, and no clone one base away is much larger.

V is pared back by 6 bases and J by 5 bases, with 9 bases lying between the germline termini. The CDR3 has 12 amino acids, counting the end cysteine and phenylalanine. Only the CDR3 region is kept as DNA, spanning 36 bases read in frame from base 1. CDR1 and CDR2 (SNHLY, FYNNEI) derive from the germline V gene. Collaborating institutions collected whole blood in K2EDTA tubes following their own protocols. For TCRbeta analysis, collaborators shipped samples as frozen whole blood, isolated PBMCs, or DNA extracted from either of those sample types. The research as a whole found: The quantity of clinical and demographic metadata differed by source and by participant and was supplied without curation.

TCRbeta CDR3 regions were amplified from genomic DNA by means of the immunoSEQ Assay, a bias-controlled multiplex PCR. In the source study's methods: The number of nucleated cells in each sample was estimated from the amplification of reference gene primers within the assay. Sequence reads were collapsed and filtered to measure the absolute abundance of every unique TCRbeta CDR3 rearrangement. Productive Simpson clonality was computed per sample as the square root of Simpson's diversity index over productive rearrangements. Imported from immuneACCESS, the table was reduced by TCRdb to in-frame sequences with V and J called. These copies leave out some clones; in studies compared against another copy, an unresolved V gene accounts for under half, and the cause of the remainder is not known. V, J and clone size are taken as reported in that table, and D and trimming were inferred from the DNA itself. The sample table records under 35,000 clones; 65% to 90% of these occur just once. The top ten clonotypes cover around 25% of the sample.

The chain is encoded by TRBV2 joined to TRBJ2-3; the D gene is not confidently resolved. Sequenced material: peripheral blood. This clonotype originated in a man aged 65 to 85 with active COVID-19. The nucleotides read TGTGCCAGCAGCGCGTTCGGAGATACGCAGTATTTT. Protein translation: CASSAFGDTQYF.